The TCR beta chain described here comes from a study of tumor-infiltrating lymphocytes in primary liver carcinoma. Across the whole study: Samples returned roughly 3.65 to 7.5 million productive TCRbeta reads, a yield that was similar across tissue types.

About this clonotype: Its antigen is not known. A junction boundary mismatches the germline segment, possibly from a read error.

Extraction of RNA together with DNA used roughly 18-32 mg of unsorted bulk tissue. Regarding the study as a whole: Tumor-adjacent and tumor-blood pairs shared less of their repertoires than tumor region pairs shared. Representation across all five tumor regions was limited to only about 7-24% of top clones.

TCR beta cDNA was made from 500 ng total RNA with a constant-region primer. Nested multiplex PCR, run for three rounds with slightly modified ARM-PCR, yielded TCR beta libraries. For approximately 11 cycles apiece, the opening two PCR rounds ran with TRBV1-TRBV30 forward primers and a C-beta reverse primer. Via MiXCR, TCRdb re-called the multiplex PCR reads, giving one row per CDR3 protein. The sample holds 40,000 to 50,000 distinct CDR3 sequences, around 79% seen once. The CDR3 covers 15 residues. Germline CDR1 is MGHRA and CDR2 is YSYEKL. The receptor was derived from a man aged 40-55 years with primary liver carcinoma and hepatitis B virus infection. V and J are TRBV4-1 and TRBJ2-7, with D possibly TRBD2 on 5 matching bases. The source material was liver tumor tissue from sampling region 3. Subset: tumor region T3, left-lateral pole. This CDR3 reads CASNPTEGGWEEQYF. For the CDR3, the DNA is TGCGCCAGCAACCCCACAGAGGGCGGTTGGGAAGAGCAGTACTTT.